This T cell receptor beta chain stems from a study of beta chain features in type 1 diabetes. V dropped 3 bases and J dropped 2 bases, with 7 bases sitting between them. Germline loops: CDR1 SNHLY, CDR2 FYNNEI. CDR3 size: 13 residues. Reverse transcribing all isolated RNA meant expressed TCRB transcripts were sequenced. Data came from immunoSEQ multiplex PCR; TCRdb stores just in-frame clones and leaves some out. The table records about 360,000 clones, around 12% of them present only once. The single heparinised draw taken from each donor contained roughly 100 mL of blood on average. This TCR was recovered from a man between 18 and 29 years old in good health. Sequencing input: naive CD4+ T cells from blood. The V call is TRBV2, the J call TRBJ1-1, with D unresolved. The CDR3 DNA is TGTGCCAGCAGTGACGGTCTTAACACTGAAGCTTTCTTT. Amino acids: CASSDGLNTEAFF.